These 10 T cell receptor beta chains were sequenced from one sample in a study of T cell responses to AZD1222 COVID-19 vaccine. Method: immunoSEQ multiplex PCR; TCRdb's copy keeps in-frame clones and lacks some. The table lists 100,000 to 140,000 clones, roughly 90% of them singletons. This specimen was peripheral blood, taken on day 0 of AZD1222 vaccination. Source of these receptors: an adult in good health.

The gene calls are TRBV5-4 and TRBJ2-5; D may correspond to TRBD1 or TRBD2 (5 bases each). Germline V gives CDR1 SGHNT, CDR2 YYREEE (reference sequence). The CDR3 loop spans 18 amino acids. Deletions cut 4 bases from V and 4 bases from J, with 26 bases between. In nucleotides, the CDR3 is TGTGCCAGCAGCCCTCGGCAGGTCGGCCGGGGCTCGGGAGAGACCCAGTACTTC. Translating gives CASSPRQVGRGSGETQYF.

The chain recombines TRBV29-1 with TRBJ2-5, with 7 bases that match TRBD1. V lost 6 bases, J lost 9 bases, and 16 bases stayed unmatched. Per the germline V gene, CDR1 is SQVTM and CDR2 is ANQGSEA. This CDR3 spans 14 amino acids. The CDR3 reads CSVLQGDYKRPQYF. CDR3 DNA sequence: TGCAGCGTGCTCCAGGGGGATTACAAGAGACCCCAGTACTTC.

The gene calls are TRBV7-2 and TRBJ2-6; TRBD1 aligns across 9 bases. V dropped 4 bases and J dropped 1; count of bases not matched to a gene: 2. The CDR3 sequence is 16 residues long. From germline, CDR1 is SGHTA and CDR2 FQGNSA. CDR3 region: CASSSQGASGANVLTF. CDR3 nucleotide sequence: TGTGCCAGCAGCTCACAGGGGGCTTCTGGGGCCAACGTCCTGACTTTC.

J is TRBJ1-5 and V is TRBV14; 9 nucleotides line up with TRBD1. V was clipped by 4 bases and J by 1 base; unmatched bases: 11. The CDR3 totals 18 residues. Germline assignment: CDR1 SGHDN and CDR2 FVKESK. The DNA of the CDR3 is TGTGCCAGCAGCCTCCAAGGAGCGGGACAGGGAAGCAATCAGCCCCAGCATTTT. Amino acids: CASSLQGAGQGSNQPQHF.

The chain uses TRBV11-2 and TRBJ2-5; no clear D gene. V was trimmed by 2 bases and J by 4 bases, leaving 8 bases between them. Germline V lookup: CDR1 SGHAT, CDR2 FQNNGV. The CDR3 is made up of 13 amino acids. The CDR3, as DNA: TGTGCCAGCAGCTTAAACATTGTAGAGACCCAGTACTTC. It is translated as CASSLNIVETQYF.

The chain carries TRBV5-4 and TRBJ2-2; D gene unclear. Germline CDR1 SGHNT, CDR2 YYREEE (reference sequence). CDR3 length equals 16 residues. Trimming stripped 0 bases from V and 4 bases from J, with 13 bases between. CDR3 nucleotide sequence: TGTGCCAGCAGCTTGGTACCTTTCCTCGGCACCGGGGAGCTGTTTTTT. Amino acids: CASSLVPFLGTGELFF.

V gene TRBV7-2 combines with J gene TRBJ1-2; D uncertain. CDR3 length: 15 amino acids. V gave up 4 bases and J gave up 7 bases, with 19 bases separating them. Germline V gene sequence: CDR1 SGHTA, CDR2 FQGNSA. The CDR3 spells CASSSSSGGRGGYTF. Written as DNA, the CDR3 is TGTGCCAGCAGCTCCTCGTCAGGTGGACGTGGTGGCTACACCTTC.

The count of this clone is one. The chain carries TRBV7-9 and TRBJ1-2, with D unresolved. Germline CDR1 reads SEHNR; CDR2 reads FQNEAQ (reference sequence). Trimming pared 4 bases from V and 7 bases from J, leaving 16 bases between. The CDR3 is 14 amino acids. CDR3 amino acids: CASSSQGRGGGYTF. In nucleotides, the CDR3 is TGTGCCAGCAGCTCACAAGGGCGAGGAGGTGGCTACACCTTC.

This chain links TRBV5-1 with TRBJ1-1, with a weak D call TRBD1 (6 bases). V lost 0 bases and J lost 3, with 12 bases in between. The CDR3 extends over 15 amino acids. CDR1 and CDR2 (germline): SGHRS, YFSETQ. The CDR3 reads CASSLVGGGDTEAFF. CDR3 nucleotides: TGCGCCAGCAGCTTGGTCGGGGGCGGTGACACTGAAGCTTTCTTT.

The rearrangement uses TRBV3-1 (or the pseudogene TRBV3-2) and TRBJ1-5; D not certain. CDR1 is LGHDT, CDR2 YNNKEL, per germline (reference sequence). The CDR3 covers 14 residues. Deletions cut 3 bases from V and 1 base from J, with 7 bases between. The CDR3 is CASSQYRSNQPQHF. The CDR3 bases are TGTGCCAGCAGCCAGTATAGAAGCAATCAGCCCCAGCATTTT.